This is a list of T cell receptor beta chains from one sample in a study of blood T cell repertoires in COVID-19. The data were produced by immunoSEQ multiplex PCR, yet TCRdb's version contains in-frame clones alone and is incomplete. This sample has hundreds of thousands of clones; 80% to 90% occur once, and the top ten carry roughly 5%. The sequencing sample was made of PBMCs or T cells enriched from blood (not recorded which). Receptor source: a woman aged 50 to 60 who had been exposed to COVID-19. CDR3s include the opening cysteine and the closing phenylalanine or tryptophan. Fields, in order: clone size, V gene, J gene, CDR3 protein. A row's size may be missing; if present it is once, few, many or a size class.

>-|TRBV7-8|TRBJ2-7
CASSPRWSYEQYF
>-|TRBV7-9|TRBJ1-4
CASSLPDLRGGPSNEKLFF
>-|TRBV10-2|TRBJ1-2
CASSGSGGLYGYTF
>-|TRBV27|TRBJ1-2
CASSPDSANYGYTF
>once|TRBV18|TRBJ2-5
CASSRAGIQETQYF
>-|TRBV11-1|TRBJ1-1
CASSFPGGDTEAFF
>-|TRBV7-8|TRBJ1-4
CASSLAGGIRTPTNEKLFF
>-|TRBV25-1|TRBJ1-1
CASSGTQNTEAFF
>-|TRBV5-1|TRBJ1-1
CASSPTGIGGNTEAFF
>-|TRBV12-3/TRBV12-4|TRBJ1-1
CASSTTDTEAFF
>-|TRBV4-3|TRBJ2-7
CASSQAGGAGAAGYEQYF
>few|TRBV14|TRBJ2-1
CASSQRQGREQFF
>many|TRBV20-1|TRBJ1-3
CSASGPSGNTIYF
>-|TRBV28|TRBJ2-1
CASSLPLSGGVYNEQFF
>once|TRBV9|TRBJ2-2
CASSERTDKGELFF
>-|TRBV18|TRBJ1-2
CASSPNFRQRSGYGYTF
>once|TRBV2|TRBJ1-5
CASRSGISNQPQHF
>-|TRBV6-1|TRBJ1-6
CASSERGWQPLHF
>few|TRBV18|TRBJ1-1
CASSPVGHANTEAFF
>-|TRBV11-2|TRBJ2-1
CASSRMTSGGGNEQFF
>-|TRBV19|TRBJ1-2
CASSISRTGESYTF
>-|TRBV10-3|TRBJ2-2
CAISESPTGELFF
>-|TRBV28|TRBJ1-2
CASSLKGAGYGYTF
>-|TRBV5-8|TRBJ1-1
CASSSTDIETFF
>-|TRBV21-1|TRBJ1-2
CASSKDDRSFYGYTF
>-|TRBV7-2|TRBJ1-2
CASSSSTGPYTF
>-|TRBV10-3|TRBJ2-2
CAISPRVSNTGELFF
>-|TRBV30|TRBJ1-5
CAWSVERDQPQHF
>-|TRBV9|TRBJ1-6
CASSPPPAGGGSPLHF
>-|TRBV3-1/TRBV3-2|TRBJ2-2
CASSQVGGRLTGELFF
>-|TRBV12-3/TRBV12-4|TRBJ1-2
CASSTRQAGGYTF
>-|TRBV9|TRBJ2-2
CASTGTALRTGELFF
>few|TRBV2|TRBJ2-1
CASSFRQGQFF
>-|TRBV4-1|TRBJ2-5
CASSQNGGAETQYF
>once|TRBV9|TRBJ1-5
CASSVEDSNQPQHF
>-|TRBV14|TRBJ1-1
CASSLWTGFEAFF
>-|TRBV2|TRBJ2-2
CASSSGTTYTGELFF
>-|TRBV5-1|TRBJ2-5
CASSSGLAVDKETQYF
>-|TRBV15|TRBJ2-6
CATSVQGPGANVLTF
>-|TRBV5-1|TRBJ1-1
CASSPRERTNTEAFF
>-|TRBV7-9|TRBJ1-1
CASSPGQGGTEAFF
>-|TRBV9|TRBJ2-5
CASSVGLASKETQYF
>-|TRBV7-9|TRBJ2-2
CASLQGNGELFF
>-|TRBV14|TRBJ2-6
CASSQVLPGANVLTF
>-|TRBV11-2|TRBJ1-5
CASSSRQGWQPQHF
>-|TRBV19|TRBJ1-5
CASSEGNQPQHF
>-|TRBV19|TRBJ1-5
CASRQGARSNQPQHF
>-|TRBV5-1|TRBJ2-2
CASSRSSGGAGELFF
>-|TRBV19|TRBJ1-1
CASSMSVLNTEAFF
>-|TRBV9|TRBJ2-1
CATSLTGTGGGEQFF
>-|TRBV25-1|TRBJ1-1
CASSVGTGEAFF
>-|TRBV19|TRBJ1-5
CASRADRSSGGNQPQHF
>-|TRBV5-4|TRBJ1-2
CALARGPPNYGYTF
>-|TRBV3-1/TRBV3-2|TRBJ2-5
CASSQEGWVRGTQYF
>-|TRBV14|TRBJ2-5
CASSQGAFGGRGTQYF
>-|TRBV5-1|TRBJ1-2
CASSAGQLYGYTF
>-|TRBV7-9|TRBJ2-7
CASSAGQPYEQYF
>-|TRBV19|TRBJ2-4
CASSIYISFLAKNIQYF
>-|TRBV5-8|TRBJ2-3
CASSSTGNTDTQYF
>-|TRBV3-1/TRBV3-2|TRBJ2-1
CASSSSGTRGNEQFF